This entry concerns a single T cell receptor (beta chain). What it binds is unknown. The CDR3 extends over 13 amino acids. Germline CDR1 PRHDT, CDR2 FYEKMQ (reference sequence). This specimen comes from a study of OX40 agonist ivuxolimab in advanced cancers. At the level of the study: Patients were over 65% male with ages roughly 20 to 90, mean 60. Enrollees could have had prior anti-PD-1, anti-PD-L1 or anti-CTLA-4 therapy, which around 43% had received.

Overall study findings and caveats: Determination of antigen specificity was not performed for the expanded peripheral T cells. Relative to CD4+ cells, CD8+ T cells on average had more expanded clones.

Produced via immunoSEQ multiplex PCR; TCRdb's table is partial and in-frame only. Of 50,000 to 75,000 clones listed, roughly 90% were seen once; the top ten hold about 17%. The rearrangement uses TRBV13 and TRBJ2-5; D possibly corresponds to TRBD2 (6 bases). The DNA end is more similar to TRBJ2-7, so the J call may be wrong. The sequence derives from an adult with an advanced solid tumor such as melanoma, head and neck, liver or kidney cancer. The sequenced sample was CD4+ or CD8+ T cells sorted from blood, obtained in a trial of the OX40 agonist ivuxolimab. The CDR3 coding sequence is TGTGCCAGCAGCTTAAGGACTACATACGAGCAGTACTTC. Translating it yields CASSLRTTYEQYF.